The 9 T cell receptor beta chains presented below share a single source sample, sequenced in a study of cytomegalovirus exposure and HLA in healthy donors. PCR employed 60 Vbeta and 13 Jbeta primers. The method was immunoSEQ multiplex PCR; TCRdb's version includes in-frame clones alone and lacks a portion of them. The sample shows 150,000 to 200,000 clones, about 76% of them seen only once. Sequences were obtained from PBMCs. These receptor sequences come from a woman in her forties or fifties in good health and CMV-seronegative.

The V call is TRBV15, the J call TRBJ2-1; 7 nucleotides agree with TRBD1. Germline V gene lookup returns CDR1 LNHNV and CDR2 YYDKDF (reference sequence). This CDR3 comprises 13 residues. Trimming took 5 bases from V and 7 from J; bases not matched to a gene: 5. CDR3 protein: CATSENRGNEQFF. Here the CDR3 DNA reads TGTGCCACCAGCGAAAACAGGGGTAATGAGCAGTTCTTC.

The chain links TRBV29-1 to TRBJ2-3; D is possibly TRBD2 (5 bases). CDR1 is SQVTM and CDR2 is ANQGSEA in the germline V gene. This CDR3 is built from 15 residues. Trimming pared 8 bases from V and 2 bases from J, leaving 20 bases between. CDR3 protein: CSTLGSGGYTDTQYF. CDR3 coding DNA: TGCAGCACACTTGGGAGCGGAGGTTACACAGATACGCAGTATTTT.

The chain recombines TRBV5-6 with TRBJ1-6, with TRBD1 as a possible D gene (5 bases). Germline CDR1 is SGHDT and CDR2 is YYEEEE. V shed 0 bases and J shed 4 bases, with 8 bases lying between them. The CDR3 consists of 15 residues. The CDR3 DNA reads TGTGCCAGCAGCTTGGGACAGATGTATAATTCACCCCTCCACTTT. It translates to CASSLGQMYNSPLHF.

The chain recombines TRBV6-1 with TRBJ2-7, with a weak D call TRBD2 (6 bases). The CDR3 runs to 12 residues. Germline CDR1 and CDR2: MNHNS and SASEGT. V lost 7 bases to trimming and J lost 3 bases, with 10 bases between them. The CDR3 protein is CASNGGNYEQYF. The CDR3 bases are TGTGCCAGCAACGGAGGGAACTACGAGCAGTACTTC.

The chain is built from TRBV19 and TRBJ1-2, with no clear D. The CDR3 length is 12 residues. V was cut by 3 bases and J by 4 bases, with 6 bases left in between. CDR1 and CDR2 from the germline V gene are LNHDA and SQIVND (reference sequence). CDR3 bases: TGTGCCAGTAGTATGGCGGCCTATGGCTACACCTTC. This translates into CASSMAAYGYTF.

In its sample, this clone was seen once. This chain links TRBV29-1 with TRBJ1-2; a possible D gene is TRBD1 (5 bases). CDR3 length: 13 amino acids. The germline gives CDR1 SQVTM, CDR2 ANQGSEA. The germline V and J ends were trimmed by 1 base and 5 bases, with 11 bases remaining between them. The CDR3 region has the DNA TGCAGCGTTGAAGGGGCAGGGCGGTATGGCTACACCTTC. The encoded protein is CSVEGAGRYGYTF.

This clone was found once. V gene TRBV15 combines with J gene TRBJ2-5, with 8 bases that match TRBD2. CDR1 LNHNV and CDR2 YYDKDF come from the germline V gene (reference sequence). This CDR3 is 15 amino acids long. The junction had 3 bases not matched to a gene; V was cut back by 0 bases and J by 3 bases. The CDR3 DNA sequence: TGTGCCACCAGCAGAGAATTGGGACTAGAAGAGACCCAGTACTTC. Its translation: CATSRELGLEETQYF.

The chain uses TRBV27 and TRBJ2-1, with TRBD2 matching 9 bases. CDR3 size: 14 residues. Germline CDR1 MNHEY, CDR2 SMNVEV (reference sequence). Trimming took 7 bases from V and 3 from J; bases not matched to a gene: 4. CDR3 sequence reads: CASTLAGRYNEQFF. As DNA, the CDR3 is TGTGCCAGCACCCTAGCGGGGCGCTACAATGAGCAGTTCTTC.

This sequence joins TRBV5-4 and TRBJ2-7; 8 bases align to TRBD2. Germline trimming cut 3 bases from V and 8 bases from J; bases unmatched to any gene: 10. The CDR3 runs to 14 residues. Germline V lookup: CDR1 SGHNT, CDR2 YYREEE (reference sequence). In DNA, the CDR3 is TGTGCCAGCAGCTCGGCGGGGGGAGCAGGGAAGCAGTACTTC. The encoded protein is CASSSAGGAGKQYF.